This T cell receptor (beta chain) was retrieved from a study of T-cell memory formation after mild COVID-19. Findings and limits, study-wide: A subset of responding clones appeared in pre-infection memory, suggesting cross-reactive memory joined. A balance of CD4 and CD8 characterized clones contracting day 15 to 85, whereas later expanders leaned CD4+. Day 37-peaking second-wave clones had unconfirmed SARS-CoV-2 specificity. Researchers report contracting CD4+ clones mostly in CM and EM, with CD8+ clones in EMRA.

On this clonotype: The antigen remains unidentified.

Using its own MiXCR run on the 5' RACE reads, TCRdb lists one record per CDR3 protein. Altogether about 610,000 distinct CDR3 sequences are present, 17% being singletons, with the ten largest covering roughly 8%. The CDR3 covers 19 residues. The receptor was isolated from an adult woman who had mild COVID-19 (a few samples of this study predate the infection). Cell type and time point are not known. The sample was PBMCs or a T cell subset sorted from them (not recorded which). This chain joins TRBV21-1 and TRBJ2-6. TRBV21-1 is noted as a pseudogene. The CDR3 here is CASSKEVAGNRSGANVLTF. The CDR3, as DNA: TGTGCCAGCAGCAAAGAGGTGGCTGGGAATCGGTCTGGGGCCAACGTCCTGACTTTC.